The rows below give T cell receptor beta chains drawn from one sample of a study of blood T cell repertoires in COVID-19. TCRdb's copy holds only in-frame clones and misses some; the assay was immunoSEQ multiplex PCR. Of hundreds of thousands of clones listed, roughly 89% are singletons. The sequenced sample was peripheral blood. The receptors were gathered from a young man with COVID-19, enrolled during active disease. The CDR3 runs from the conserved cysteine through the conserved F or W. D genes are given only for firm matches. The size of a clone is reported for some rows only, either as once, few or many, or as a class for expanded clones.

V gene	clone size	D gene	J gene	CDR3 DNA	CDR3 protein
TRBV19	-	-	TRBJ1-1	TGTGCCAGTAGTCGGGAAGGCGGGGGAACTGAAGCTTTCTTT	CASSREGGGTEAFF
TRBV20-1	-	-	TRBJ2-7	TGCAGTGCAGGGGGACCCTACGAGCAGTACTTC	CSAGGPYEQYF
TRBV11-2	-	-	TRBJ2-5	TGTGCCAGCAGCTCACAGGCTTTTATCCGGCCACTCCAAGAGACCCAGTACTTC	CASSSQAFIRPLQETQYF
TRBV13	-	TRBD1	TRBJ1-2	TGTGCCAGCAGCCAGGACAGGGGGCTTGGCTACACCTTC	CASSQDRGLGYTF
TRBV9	once	-	TRBJ1-6	TGTGCCAGCAGCGTAGATCCACAGGGTAGTTCACCCCTCCACTTT	CASSVDPQGSSPLHF
TRBV11-3	-	-	TRBJ2-2	TGTGCCAGCAGGTCAGCGGTCGCCGGGGAGCTGTTTTTT	CASRSAVAGELFF
TRBV9	once	-	TRBJ2-7	TGTGCCAGCAGCCCCACTGAATCCCCTATCTACGAGCAGTACTTC	CASSPTESPIYEQYF
TRBV2	-	-	TRBJ2-6	TGTGCCAGCAACCCTCAGGTTTCTGGGGCCAACGTCCTGACTTTC	CASNPQVSGANVLTF
TRBV27	-	TRBD1	TRBJ1-4	TGTGCCAGCAAACCAGAACAGGGGAGGGAAAAACTGTTTTTT	CASKPEQGREKLFF
TRBV2	-	-	TRBJ1-2	TGTGCCAGCTTAGGCGGGGCGGAGAGGGGCTATGGCTACACCTTC	CASLGGAERGYGYTF
TRBV11-2	once	-	TRBJ2-2	TGTGCCAGCAGCTTACAGGGCAGGAGGGAGCTGTTTTTT	CASSLQGRRELFF
TRBV6-5	-	-	TRBJ1-5	TGTGCCAGTTTGGAGTACAGGCTATCTCAGCCCCAGCATTTT	CASLEYRLSQPQHF
TRBV6-5	-	-	TRBJ2-2	TGTGCCAGCAGCATCACAAGGGGGAGTTCGAGCGAGCTGTTTTTT	CASSITRGSSSELFF
TRBV5-1	-	-	TRBJ2-1	TGCGCCAGCAGCTTGGTTAGCTACAATGAGCAGTTCTTC	CASSLVSYNEQFF
TRBV5-1	-	TRBD2	TRBJ2-5	TGCGCCAGCAGCTTGGGGAGCGGGGGGGAGACCCAGTACTTC	CASSLGSGGETQYF
TRBV5-1	-	-	TRBJ2-3	TGCGCCAGCAGCTTGGGGGGGACTTTCAAGGGAGACACAGATACGCAGTATTTT	CASSLGGTFKGDTDTQYF
TRBV5-1	-	-	TRBJ1-2	TGCGCCAGCAGCTTAATGTCAGGGGTCTATGGCTACACCTTC	CASSLMSGVYGYTF
TRBV10-1	-	TRBD2	TRBJ2-1	TGCGCCAGCAGGTCACAGCGGGGGGCTCGGGAGCAGTTCTTC	CASRSQRGAREQFF
TRBV19	-	-	TRBJ1-1	TGTGCCAGTAGTATTCGGGCAGGGGCGTGGAACACTGAAGCTTTCTTT	CASSIRAGAWNTEAFF
TRBV12-3/TRBV12-4	-	-	TRBJ1-2	TGTGCCAGCAGCCGGGAGGAGGGCCATGGCTACACCTTC	CASSREEGHGYTF
TRBV7-9	-	TRBD2	TRBJ2-7	TGTGCCAGCAGCCCTAGCGGGAGTTACGAGCAGTACTTC	CASSPSGSYEQYF
TRBV6-5	-	TRBD2	TRBJ2-7	TGTGCCAGCAGTTACGGACTAGCGGGCTACGAGCAGTACTTC	CASSYGLAGYEQYF
TRBV2	-	-	TRBJ2-1	TGTGCCAGCAAGGCCGGTACTAGCATCAATGAGCAGTTCTTC	CASKAGTSINEQFF
TRBV6-1	-	TRBD1	TRBJ1-5	TGTGCCAGCAGTGAACTGAGAGGACAGGGCATTCAGCCCCAGCATTTT	CASSELRGQGIQPQHF
TRBV6-6	-	-	TRBJ2-7	TGTGCCAGCAGCTACGACTCAACCTACGAGCAGTACTTC	CASSYDSTYEQYF
TRBV7-8	-	-	TRBJ1-3	TGTGCCAGCAGCGCCCGAGTAACGAGCTCTGGAAACACCATATATTTT	CASSARVTSSGNTIYF
TRBV2	-	TRBD1	TRBJ1-5	TGTGCCAGCAGCAGGACAGGGCAGGGCAATCAGCCCCAGCATTTT	CASSRTGQGNQPQHF
TRBV3-1/TRBV3-2	-	TRBD2	TRBJ2-3	TGTGCCAGCAGCGGCTGGGCTAGCGGGGACTACACAGATACGCAGTATTTT	CASSGWASGDYTDTQYF
TRBV5-5	-	-	TRBJ1-2	TGTGCCAGCAGCTGGGCCCGGGGCTACACCTTC	CASSWARGYTF
TRBV12-3/TRBV12-4	-	TRBD1	TRBJ2-5	TGTGCCAGCAGCAGCGACAGGGGGGACACCCAGTACTTC	CASSSDRGDTQYF
TRBV5-1	-	TRBD2	TRBJ2-1	TGCGCCAGCAGCCCTGAACTAGCGGGATTATATGAGCAGTTCTTC	CASSPELAGLYEQFF
TRBV19	once	TRBD2	TRBJ2-1	TGTGCCAGTAGTATGCGTGAAACTAGCGGGAGATCTAAGTTCTTC	CASSMRETSGRSKFF
TRBV19	-	TRBD2	TRBJ2-1	TGTGCCAGTAGTATCGGGACTAGGGGAAACAATGAGCAGTTCTTC	CASSIGTRGNNEQFF
TRBV9	-	-	TRBJ1-5	TGTGCCAGCAGCGGTTCGGGGGTTGGTCAGCCCCAGCATTTT	CASSGSGVGQPQHF